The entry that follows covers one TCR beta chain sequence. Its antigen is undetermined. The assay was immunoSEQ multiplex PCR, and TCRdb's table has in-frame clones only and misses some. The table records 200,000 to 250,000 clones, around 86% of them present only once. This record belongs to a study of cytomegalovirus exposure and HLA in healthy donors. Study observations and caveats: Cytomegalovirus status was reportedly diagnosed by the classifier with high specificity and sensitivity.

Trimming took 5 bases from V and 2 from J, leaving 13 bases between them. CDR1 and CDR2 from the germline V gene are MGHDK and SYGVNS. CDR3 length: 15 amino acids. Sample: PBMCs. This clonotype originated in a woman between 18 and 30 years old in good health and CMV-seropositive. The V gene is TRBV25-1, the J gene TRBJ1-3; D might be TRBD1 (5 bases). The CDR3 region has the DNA TGTGCCAGCAGTTCCTCAGGGCCGGCTGGAAACACCATATATTTT. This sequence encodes CASSSSGPAGNTIYF.